Below, 10 T cell receptor beta chains from the same sample are listed, as sequenced in a study of beta chain features in type 1 diabetes. Overall study findings and caveats: Shorter TCRB CDR3s, moderately but significantly so, were found in Type 1 diabetes patients in all four CD4+ subsets.

These receptors' antigens are unknown. Every isolated RNA sample was fully reverse transcribed, so sequencing captured expressed TCRB transcripts. Profiled with immunoSEQ multiplex PCR; TCRdb holds only in-frame clones, not every one. Among about 230,000 clones listed, 16% were seen once. Sample: naive CD4+ T cells from blood. Receptors originate from a young man with type 1 diabetes.

This clone was observed a handful of times. J is TRBJ2-1 and V is TRBV5-1; no definite D call. Germline V gene lookup returns CDR1 SGHRS and CDR2 YFSETQ. The CDR3 spans 13 residues. The ends were cut back, 5 bases at V and 5 bases at J, with 11 bases in the middle. CDR3 bases: TGCGCCAGCAGAGACGGAGTTAACAATGAGCAGTTCTTC. This gives the protein CASRDGVNNEQFF.

This clone occurred a few times. The chain is built from TRBV29-1 and TRBJ2-5; no clear D gene. CDR1 and CDR2 (germline): SQVTM, ANQGSEA. V lost 7 bases and J 9 bases, leaving 15 bases between the germline ends. The CDR3 loop spans 11 amino acids. Here the CDR3 reads CSGLGSSAQYF. CDR3 coding DNA: TGCAGCGGCCTGGGTTCGTCGGCCCAGTACTTC.

There are a few counts of this clone. V is TRBV29-1 and J is TRBJ2-1; TRBD2 agrees at 13 bases. V shed 2 bases, J shed 2 bases, and the junction held 3 bases outside the gene matches. This CDR3 spans 16 amino acids. Germline V CDR1 and CDR2: SQVTM, ANQGSEA. DNA for the CDR3: TGCAGCGTTGAACCGGGACTAGCGGGAACCTACAATGAGCAGTTCTTC. As protein: CSVEPGLAGTYNEQFF.

The rearrangement uses TRBV7-8 and TRBJ2-5; 8 bases fit TRBD2. Germline lookup yields CDR1 SGHVS and CDR2 FQNEAQ. The CDR3 runs to 15 residues. V shed 2 bases, J shed 5 bases, and the junction held 7 bases outside the gene matches. CDR3 nucleotide sequence: TGTGCCAGCAGCTTAAGTTTAGCGGGGATCGAGACCCAGTACTTC. Translating it yields CASSLSLAGIETQYF.

This chain joins TRBV30 and TRBJ2-1, with TRBD1 identical over 8 bases. Trimming took 0 bases from V and 2 from J; bases not matched to a gene: 6. Germline V CDR1 and CDR2: GTSNPN, SVGIG (reference sequence). CDR3 length: 16 residues. CDR3 DNA sequence: TGTGCCTGGAGTGTAGGGGGGACAGGACCCTACAATGAGCAGTTCTTC. Protein sequence: CAWSVGGTGPYNEQFF.

V and J are TRBV10-3 and TRBJ1-5, with no clear D. This CDR3 comprises 13 residues. V lost 4 bases to trimming and J lost 0 bases, with 4 bases between them. Germline V lookup: CDR1 ENHRY, CDR2 SYGVKD. This CDR3 is CAISGYSNQPQHF. CDR3 in DNA: TGTGCCATCAGTGGATATAGCAATCAGCCCCAGCATTTT.

This rearrangement joins TRBV25-1 to TRBJ2-7; 10 bases fit TRBD2. Unmatched junction bases numbered 9, after V lost 5 bases and J lost 5 bases. The CDR3 extends over 15 amino acids. Per germline, CDR1 MGHDK and CDR2 SYGVNS. This CDR3 reads CASSPAEREGNEQYF. The CDR3, as DNA: TGTGCCAGCAGTCCAGCCGAGCGGGAGGGCAACGAGCAGTACTTC.

This rearrangement joins TRBV25-1 to TRBJ2-3, with 8 bases aligning to TRBD1. Germline V gene sequence: CDR1 MGHDK, CDR2 SYGVNS. V shed 2 bases and J 4 bases; nucleotides not matched to a gene: 2. The CDR3 length is 14 residues. The DNA for the CDR3 is TGTGCCAGCAGTGAACCCAGGGGGCCAGATACGCAGTATTTT. Residues: CASSEPRGPDTQYF.

The chain carries TRBV5-6 and TRBJ2-3; TRBD2 aligns across 8 bases. CDR3 size: 17 residues. J was trimmed by 4 bases and V by 5 bases; bases with no gene match: 15. Germline V lookup: CDR1 SGHDT, CDR2 YYEEEE. CDR3 nucleotides: TGTGCCAGCAGTCGAGGCACTACTAGCGGAAGAGCAGATACGCAGTATTTT. Amino acid sequence: CASSRGTTSGRADTQYF. The variable domain in full, with the rest retrieved from reference TRBV5-6 and TRBJ2-3, is DAGVTQSPTHLIKTRGQQVTLRCSPKSGHDTVSWYQQALGQGPQFIFQYYEEEERQRGNFPDRFSGHQFPNYSSELNVNALLLGDSALYLCASSRGTTSGRADTQYFGPGTRLTVL.

The chain combines TRBV4-1 with TRBJ2-2, with D tentatively TRBD1 (6 bases). CDR3 length: 15 residues. Germline V lookup: CDR1 MGHRA, CDR2 YSYEKL. The germline V and J ends were trimmed by 1 base and 4 bases, with 10 bases remaining between them. As DNA, the CDR3 is TGCGCCAGCAGCCAAGGTGGGACATCCACCGGGGAGCTGTTTTTT. This codes for CASSQGGTSTGELFF.